The T cell receptor beta chain described here comes from a study of T cell changes during pregnancy in multiple sclerosis. Data came from immunoSEQ multiplex PCR; TCRdb stores just in-frame clones and leaves some out. The sample has about 87,000 clones; over 85% are singletons. The CDR3 extends over 15 amino acids. Germline lookup yields CDR1 GTSNPN and CDR2 SVGIG (reference sequence). V lost 1 base and J lost 5, with 15 bases in between. This clonotype was obtained from a female donor in good health, enrolled as a control in a pregnancy study. The sample in question was peripheral blood, obtained in the third trimester of pregnancy. The chain links TRBV30 to TRBJ1-5; maybe TRBD1 (6 bases). The CDR3 nucleotides are TGTGCCTGGAGTGAGTTTCAGGGGCCGGATCAGCCCCAGCATTTT. It translates to CAWSEFQGPDQPQHF.